This TCR beta chain comes out of a study of T cells after yellow fever vaccination. Across the study: Fractions containing few cells were prepared with SMART-Seq v4 Ultra Low Input.

This clonotype has at least ten counts. TCRdb re-called the 5' RACE reads with MiXCR, one entry per CDR3 protein. Counted here are about 60,000 distinct CDR3 sequences, more than 5.5% occurring once; the ten biggest clones make up under 45%. Germline V lookup: CDR1 MNHEY, CDR2 SVGAGI. With V trimmed by 10 bases and J by 2 bases, 4 bases remained unmatched. The CDR3 runs to 13 residues. The rearrangement uses TRBV6-5 and TRBJ2-2; 7 bases align to TRBD1. This receptor was identified in a man younger than 30 who received the YFV17D yellow fever vaccine. The sequenced sample was CD8+ T cells sorted from PBMCs, obtained on the day of the first yellow fever vaccination. The CDR3 reads CATGTDNTGELFF. The DNA for the CDR3 is TGTGCCACCGGGACAGATAACACCGGGGAGCTGTTTTTT.